Presented here are 25 T cell receptor beta chains from one specimen sequenced in a study of Graves' ophthalmopathy and Graves' hyperthyroidism. RNA transcripts were the template, and TCR beta CDR3 regions were amplified from them. An initial RT-PCR round employing HTBI primers preceded a second-round multiplex PCR. TCRdb fed the multiplex PCR reads into MiXCR, producing one record per CDR3 protein. The repertoire includes under 250,000 distinct CDR3 sequences, roughly 29% of them detected once, and approximately 9.6% sits in the top ten. The specimen was peripheral blood. Every receptor here comes from a man over 45 with Graves' ophthalmopathy.

This clonotype was found a few times. The V and J genes are TRBV19 and TRBJ1-2, with D possibly being TRBD1 (6 bases). This CDR3 spans 14 amino acids. Trimming stripped 7 bases from V and 1 base from J, with 13 bases between. CDR1 and CDR2 from the germline V gene are LNHDA and SQIVND (reference sequence). The CDR3: CASTGQGNNYGYTF. In DNA, the CDR3 is TGTGCCAGTACGGGCCAGGGGAATAACTATGGCTACACCTTC.

In this sample, this clonotype turned up many times. The CDR3: CASSRTGGNDSGELFF. The CDR3 DNA reads TGTGCCAGCTCACGGACAGGGGGCAACGATTCCGGGGAGCTGTTTTTT. The chain is built from TRBV18 and TRBJ2-2; 11 positions agree with TRBD1. The CDR3 length is 16 residues. Trimming at V came to 4 bases and at J to 6 bases, leaving 7 bases not matched to a gene. CDR1 KGHSH and CDR2 LQKENI come from the germline V gene.

This clonotype was counted many times. The CDR3 DNA reads as TGTGCCAGCACCAACGGAGATCACAAATACGAGCAGTACTTC. Translating gives CASTNGDHKYEQYF. This chain joins TRBV12-3 or TRBV12-4 and TRBJ2-7; no clear D gene. V was clipped by 7 bases and J by 4 bases, with 17 bases between them. The CDR3 length is 14 residues.

This clonotype was picked up many times. The chain combines TRBV5-4 with TRBJ1-1, with TRBD1 matching 8 bases. This CDR3 comprises 15 residues. The J segment lost 2 bases and the V segment lost 4 bases, leaving 7 bases of the junction unmatched. The germline CDR1 and CDR2 sequences are SGHNT and YYREEE (reference sequence). In DNA form, the CDR3 reads TGTGCCAGCAGCCCTGACAGGGGCATTAACACTGAAGCTTTCTTT. Translating gives CASSPDRGINTEAFF.

CDR3 DNA: TGTGCCAGCAGCCCCGGAGTCGGCGGGGTGGAGACCCAGTACTTC. As protein: CASSPGVGGVETQYF. This sequence joins TRBV7-2 and TRBJ2-5; D perhaps matches TRBD2 (6 bases). Germline V lookup: CDR1 SGHTA, CDR2 FQGNSA. V was clipped by 5 bases and J by 5 bases, with 18 bases between them. This CDR3 comprises 15 residues.

This clonotype appeared a single time. This chain joins TRBV5-1 and TRBJ2-7; possible D gene TRBD1, 5 bases. Per germline, CDR1 SGHRS and CDR2 YFSETQ. V shed 3 bases and J shed 3 bases, with 10 bases lying between them. CDR3 size: 13 residues. The CDR3 nucleotides are TGCGCCAGCAGCTCCGTCAGGGACTACGAGCAGTACTTC. Amino acid sequence: CASSSVRDYEQYF.

Ten or more counts support this clonotype. The chain carries TRBV28 and TRBJ1-5; 8 bases align to TRBD1. Unmatched junction bases numbered 7, after V lost 6 bases and J lost 6 bases. Germline CDR1 reads MDHEN; CDR2 reads SYDVKM. This CDR3 is 14 amino acids long. The CDR3: CASSSDRVGQPQHF. The CDR3 coding sequence is TGTGCCAGCAGCTCGGACAGGGTCGGTCAGCCCCAGCATTTT. The whole variable domain, remainder taken from reference TRBV28 and TRBJ1-5, is DVKVTQSSRYLVKRTGEKVFLECVQDMDHENMFWYRQDPGLGLRLIYFSYDVKMKEKGDIPEGYSVSREKKERFSLILESASTNQTSMYLCASSSDRVGQPQHFGDGTRLSIL.

This sequence joins TRBV28 and TRBJ1-2; weak D call: TRBD1 (5 bases). With 9 bases removed from V and 5 bases from J, the gap between germline ends came to 16 bases. The CDR3 extends over 13 amino acids. CDR1 MDHEN and CDR2 SYDVKM come from the germline V gene. In DNA, the CDR3 is TGTGCCAGTTGGGACGGTGAGGGGTATGGCTACACCTTC. Translating it yields CASWDGEGYGYTF.

This clonotype was picked up many times. The gene calls are TRBV19 and TRBJ2-5; no reliable D call. Trimming took 7 bases from V and 4 from J, leaving 13 bases between them. CDR3 length equals 13 residues. Germline CDR1 LNHDA, CDR2 SQIVND (reference sequence). The CDR3 DNA reads TGTGCCAGTACTGGGCAGACACGAGAGACCCAGTACTTC. It translates to CASTGQTRETQYF.

The chain combines TRBV2 with TRBJ1-5; tentative D call: TRBD1 (5 bases). CDR3 length equals 14 residues. Per the germline V gene, CDR1 is SNHLY and CDR2 is FYNNEI. V was clipped by 5 bases and J by 5 bases, with 13 bases between them. CDR3 in amino acids: CASSPWGVHQPQHF. The CDR3 coding sequence is TGTGCCAGCAGTCCTTGGGGGGTGCATCAGCCCCAGCATTTT.

This clonotype was counted at least ten times. The J gene is TRBJ1-2, the V gene TRBV29-1, with TRBD1 identical over 10 bases. This CDR3 comprises 12 residues. CDR1 and CDR2 from the germline V gene are SQVTM and ANQGSEA. The V gene end was trimmed by 3 bases and the J gene end by 7 bases; junction bases not matched to a gene: 2. The CDR3 is CSVEDRGFGYTF. The DNA of the CDR3 is TGCAGCGTTGAGGACAGGGGGTTTGGCTACACCTTC.

V gene TRBV15 combines with J gene TRBJ2-7; the D gene is possibly TRBD2 (6 bases). V gave up 0 bases and J gave up 12 bases, with 18 bases separating them. Germline loops: CDR1 LNHNV, CDR2 YYDKDF (reference sequence). The CDR3 spans 14 residues. The CDR3 is CATSRDGEVTRLYF. The CDR3 bases are TGTGCCACCAGCAGAGACGGGGAGGTGACTAGACTGTACTTC.

This clonotype was seen just once. The chain recombines TRBV12-3 or TRBV12-4 with TRBJ1-5; 8 nucleotides align to TRBD1. After removal of 8 bases from V and 1 base from J, the junction contained 7 bases not matched to a gene. The CDR3 covers 15 residues. The CDR3, as DNA: TGTGCCAGCCCACGACAGGGGACGAGCAATCAGCCCCAGCATTTT. This gives the protein CASPRQGTSNQPQHF.

The gene calls are TRBV6-2 or TRBV6-3 and TRBJ1-3, with D uncertain. V was shortened by 2 bases and J by 0 bases, with 8 bases between the two germline ends. Germline V gene sequence: CDR1 MNHEY, CDR2 SVGEGT. CDR3 size: 15 residues. CDR3 loop: CASSYRAVSGNTIYF. The DNA for the CDR3 is TGTGCCAGCAGTTACCGGGCGGTCTCTGGAAACACCATATATTTT.

The V and J genes are TRBV11-2 and TRBJ2-7, with 15 bases identical to TRBD2. After removal of 1 base from V and 3 bases from J, the junction contained 4 bases not matched to a gene. CDR1 is SGHAT and CDR2 is FQNNGV in the germline V gene. The CDR3 totals 17 residues. The CDR3 DNA reads as TGTGCCAGCAGCTTAGGCGGGACTAGCGGGAGGTACTACGAGCAGTACTTC. This gives the protein CASSLGGTSGRYYEQYF.

This clonotype is medium-sized by share. The rearrangement joins TRBV20-1 to TRBJ2-5; 10 positions match TRBD2. V was pared by 2 bases and J by 4 bases, with 7 bases of the junction left unmatched. Germline values: CDR1 DFQATT, CDR2 SNEGSKA (reference sequence). The CDR3 spans 15 residues. CDR3 bases: TGCAGTGCTAGATCTAGCGGGAGTGAAGTAGAGACCCAGTACTTC. Translated, it gives CSARSSGSEVETQYF.

The chain joins TRBV28 to TRBJ1-5, with D uncertain. V was pared by 1 base and J by 6 bases, with 13 bases between. There are 15 residues in the CDR3. Germline lookup yields CDR1 MDHEN and CDR2 SYDVKM. The CDR3 coding sequence is TGTGCCAGCAGTTTATCTCTAGGAGGAACTCAGCCCCAGCATTTT. As protein: CASSLSLGGTQPQHF.

This clonotype came up many times. The chain links TRBV30 to TRBJ2-7; 8 positions match TRBD1. This CDR3 is 11 amino acids long. Germline loops: CDR1 GTSNPN, CDR2 SVGIG (reference sequence). V gave up 3 bases and J gave up 9 bases; unmatched junction bases: 4. CDR3 in DNA: TGTGCCTGGAGGGACAGGGATGCGCAGTACTTC. Encoded protein: CAWRDRDAQYF.

This clonotype came up a few times. V and J are TRBV11-1 and TRBJ1-2; tentative D call: TRBD1 (5 bases). CDR1 SGHAT and CDR2 FQDESV come from the germline V gene (reference sequence). Trimming pared 0 bases from V and 1 base from J, leaving 12 bases between. This CDR3 spans 16 amino acids. The CDR3 DNA is TGTGCCAGCAGCTTAGCGAGGGGACGGCTTAACTATGGCTACACCTTC. Protein product: CASSLARGRLNYGYTF.

The rearrangement joins TRBV5-1 to TRBJ1-1; D is uncertain. Germline loops: CDR1 SGHRS, CDR2 YFSETQ. The length of the CDR3 is 14 residues. V shed 2 bases and J shed 0 bases, with 8 bases lying between them. The CDR3 nucleotides are TGCGCCAGCAGCTTAACGGTTATGAACACTGAAGCTTTCTTT. This gives the protein CASSLTVMNTEAFF. Full variable domain (rest looked up from reference TRBV5-1 and TRBJ1-1): KAGVTQTPRYLIKTRGQQVTLSCSPISGHRSVSWYQQTPGQGLQFLFEYFSETQRNKGNFPGRFSGRQFSNSRSEMNVSTLELGDSALYLCASSLTVMNTEAFFGQGTRLTVV.

This clonotype was detected many times. This chain uses TRBV20-1 with TRBJ2-7; 10 bases agree with TRBD2. Germline-derived CDR1 and CDR2 are DFQATT and SNEGSKA (reference sequence). V shed 0 bases, J shed 3 bases, and the junction held 5 bases outside the gene matches. CDR3 length equals 15 residues. The CDR3 sequence: CSARDPSGSGYEQYF. For the CDR3, the DNA is TGCAGTGCTAGAGATCCTAGCGGGAGTGGCTACGAGCAGTACTTC.

This clonotype was recorded many times. The gene calls are TRBV7-2 and TRBJ2-5; 10 bases line up with TRBD2. CDR1 and CDR2 (germline): SGHTA, FQGNSA. This CDR3 is built from 17 residues. V gave up 1 base and J gave up 4 bases; unmatched junction bases: 9. Here the CDR3 DNA reads TGTGCCAGCAGCTTAGGGCTAGCGGGAGCTAGGGGAGAGACCCAGTACTTC. Encoded protein: CASSLGLAGARGETQYF.

The sample holds many counts of this clonotype. This chain connects TRBV20-1 to TRBJ2-5; no firm D call. Germline assignment: CDR1 DFQATT and CDR2 SNEGSKA (reference sequence). The V gene lost 3 bases and the J gene lost 3 bases, with 5 bases spanning the gap. The CDR3 runs to 11 residues. CDR3 amino acids: CSASREETQYF. The CDR3 DNA follows: TGCAGTGCTAGTAGGGAAGAGACCCAGTACTTC.

Many counts were recorded for this clonotype. The chain couples TRBV4-3 to TRBJ1-1, with D possibly matching TRBD1 (5 bases). The CDR3 extends over 14 amino acids. CDR1 and CDR2 (germline): LGHNA, YSLEER. V lost 3 bases, J lost 3 bases, and 11 bases lay in between. The CDR3 region has the DNA TGCGCCAGCAGCCAGGAGCAGGGAGACACTGAAGCTTTCTTT. It is translated as CASSQEQGDTEAFF.

The V gene is TRBV6-2 or TRBV6-3, the J gene TRBJ2-2; no firm D call. This CDR3 has 13 residues. V dropped 6 bases and J dropped 7 bases, with 12 bases sitting between them. CDR1 is MNHEY and CDR2 is SVGEGT in the germline V gene. The CDR3 sequence: CASSWSSGGELFF. CDR3 nucleotide sequence: TGTGCCAGCAGCTGGAGCTCCGGCGGGGAGCTGTTTTTT.